The 10 T cell receptor beta chains in this list originate from one sample, sequenced in a study of control samples from healthy donors and cancer patients. Data came from immunoSEQ multiplex PCR; TCRdb stores just in-frame clones and leaves some out. The table lists 130,000 or so clones, approximately 88% of them singletons. The sample was blood. These receptors came from a man aged 50 or older in good health.

Notes on this clone: The sample contains more than one DNA sequence encoding this CDR3. The rearrangement joins TRBV19 to TRBJ1-1; the D gene is possibly TRBD1 (5 bases). Trimming took off 1 base at V and 8 bases at J, with 8 bases between the two ends. Looked up from germline, CDR1 is LNHDA and CDR2 is SQIVND (reference sequence). The CDR3 consists of 12 residues. CDR3 bases: TGTGCCAGTAGTATAGGTAGGGGCGAAGCTTTCTTT. It yields the protein CASSIGRGEAFF.

The chain recombines TRBV14 with TRBJ1-2; tentatively, D is TRBD1 (5 bases). The CDR3 is 14 residues long. Germline CDR1 reads SGHDN; CDR2 reads FVKESK. The germline V and J ends were trimmed by 1 base and 5 bases, with 11 bases remaining between them. The CDR3 loop is CASSQVGGGYGYTF. The CDR3 DNA reads TGTGCCAGCAGCCAAGTGGGGGGAGGATATGGCTACACCTTC.

The chain couples TRBV27 to TRBJ1-2; the D gene is possibly TRBD1 (6 bases). Trimming cost V 3 bases and J 6 bases, with 17 bases left between them. This CDR3 spans 15 amino acids. The germline CDR1 and CDR2 sequences are MNHEY and SMNVEV (reference sequence). In nucleotides, the CDR3 is TGTGCCAGCAGTTTGGGGGCGGGGGGGGCACATGGCTACACCTTC. Its translation is CASSLGAGGAHGYTF.

This chain joins TRBV11-1 and TRBJ1-2; a possible D gene is TRBD1 (5 bases). CDR1 and CDR2 (germline): SGHAT, FQDESV (reference sequence). This CDR3 has 13 amino acids. V dropped 5 bases and J dropped 2 bases, with 9 bases sitting between them. The CDR3 sequence: CASSADTNYGYTF. Written as DNA, the CDR3 is TGTGCCAGCAGCGCGGACACCAACTATGGCTACACCTTC.

This chain links TRBV4-3 with TRBJ2-1; 7 bases agree with TRBD2. Germline CDR1 and CDR2: LGHNA and YSLEER. This CDR3 region has 15 residues. The V gene end was trimmed by 3 bases and the J gene end by 3 bases; junction bases not matched to a gene: 5. The CDR3 reads CASSQTSLLYNEQFF. CDR3 coding DNA: TGCGCCAGCAGCCAGACTAGCCTTCTCTACAATGAGCAGTTCTTC.

The chain has TRBV7-2 and TRBJ2-5; 12 nucleotides line up with TRBD2. The CDR3 runs 16 residues. Trimming at V came to 1 base and at J to 5 bases, leaving 5 bases not matched to a gene. The germline V gene encodes CDR1 SGHTA and CDR2 FQGNSA. The CDR3 DNA sequence: TGTGCCAGCAGCTTAGATCCTAGCGGGGGGGCGGAGACCCAGTACTTC. Translation gives CASSLDPSGGAETQYF.

V and J are TRBV9 and TRBJ2-5; D might be TRBD1 or TRBD2, each matching 7 bases. The CDR3 spans 15 residues. Germline V gene lookup returns CDR1 SGDLS and CDR2 YYNGEE. V lost 0 bases, J lost 5 bases, and 14 bases lay in between. The CDR3 DNA sequence: TGTGCCAGCAGCGTAGGGGGAGGGGGCGGCGAGACCCAGTACTTC. This sequence encodes CASSVGGGGGETQYF. Together with reference TRBV9 and TRBJ2-5, the CDR3 gives the full variable domain: DSGVTQTPKHLITATGQRVTLRCSPRSGDLSVYWYQQSLDQGLQFLIQYYNGEERAKGNILERFSAQQFPDLHSELNLSSLELGDSALYFCASSVGGGGGETQYFGPGTRLLVL.

This clone was found once. The chain has TRBV9 and TRBJ1-3; D not resolved. CDR1 is SGDLS and CDR2 is YYNGEE in the germline V gene. The CDR3 loop spans 15 amino acids. Trimming took off 4 bases at V and 2 bases at J, with 13 bases between the two ends. The chain's CDR3 is CASSPSGRAGNTIYF. DNA of the CDR3: TGTGCCAGCAGCCCTAGCGGGAGGGCTGGAAACACCATATATTTT.

The V and J genes are TRBV19 and TRBJ1-4, with D tentatively TRBD1 (5 bases). The germline V gene has CDR1 LNHDA and CDR2 SQIVND (reference sequence). The CDR3 has 15 amino acids. V was pared by 9 bases and J by 4 bases, with 18 bases between. Here the CDR3 DNA reads TGTGCCAGCACTACCGGGGGAGCAGATAATGAAAAACTGTTTTTT. Its protein product is CASTTGGADNEKLFF.

This clone was observed a handful of times. The gene calls are TRBV7-9 and TRBJ1-2, with D unresolved. The CDR3 consists of 12 residues. Trimming left V 5 bases short and J 6 bases short, with 10 bases between. CDR1 and CDR2 from the germline V gene are SEHNR and FQNEAQ (reference sequence). Here the CDR3 DNA reads TGTGCCAGCAGCCCCGTGATTGATGGCTACACCTTC. Protein sequence: CASSPVIDGYTF.